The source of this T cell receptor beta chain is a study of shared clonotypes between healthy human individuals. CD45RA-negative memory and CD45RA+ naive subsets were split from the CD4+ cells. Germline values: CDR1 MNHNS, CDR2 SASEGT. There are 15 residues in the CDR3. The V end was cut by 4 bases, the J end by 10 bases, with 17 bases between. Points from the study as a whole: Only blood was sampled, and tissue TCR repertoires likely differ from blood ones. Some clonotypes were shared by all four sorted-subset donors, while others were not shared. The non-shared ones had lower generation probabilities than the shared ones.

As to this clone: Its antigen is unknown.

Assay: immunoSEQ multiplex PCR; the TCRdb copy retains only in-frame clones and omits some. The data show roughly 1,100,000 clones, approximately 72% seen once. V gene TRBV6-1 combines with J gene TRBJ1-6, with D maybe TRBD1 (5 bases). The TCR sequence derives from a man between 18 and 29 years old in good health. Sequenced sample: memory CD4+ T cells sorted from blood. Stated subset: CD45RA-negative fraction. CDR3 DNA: TGTGCCAGCAGTGGGCCCCGGGGGGGAGAATCACCCCTCCACTTT. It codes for CASSGPRGGESPLHF.